This is a list of T cell receptor beta chains from one sample in a study of regulatory T cells in long-lasting Graves disease. TCRdb redid the calling of the multiplex PCR reads with MiXCR, one entry per CDR3 protein. The sample holds about 430,000 distinct CDR3 sequences, 20% to 25% seen once. The material sequenced was peripheral blood mononuclear cells (PBMCs), taken when the disease was refractory, from a patient treated with antithyroid drugs. All receptors derive from a female donor with Graves disease. Each CDR3 is given with its conserved first and last residue. Fields, in order: J gene, V gene, CDR3 length, clone size, D gene, CDR3 protein, CDR3 DNA. D genes are given only for firm matches. Clone size, where shown, is once, few, many, or a class for clones that have expanded.

TRBJ1-2 TRBV3-1 14 - - CASSPTRGSYGYTF TGTGCCAGCAGCCCGACCCGGGGTAGCTATGGCTACACCTTC
TRBJ1-5 TRBV3-1 16 - - CASSQMGPWTNQPQHF TGTGCCAGCAGCCAAATGGGTCCTTGGACGAATCAGCCCCAGCATTTT
TRBJ2-7 TRBV7-8 17 - TRBD1 CASRPGQAHGPIYEQYF TGTGCCAGCAGGCCGGGACAGGCTCATGGCCCCATCTACGAGCAGTACTTC
TRBJ2-3 TRBV28 15 - - CASSLIGGAVDTQYF TGTGCCAGCAGTTTAATCGGTGGGGCCGTAGATACGCAGTATTTT
TRBJ1-2 TRBV30 14 many - CAWRAYVGSKGYTF TGTGCCTGGAGAGCTTACGTGGGGAGTAAAGGCTACACCTTC
TRBJ1-5 TRBV28 14 many TRBD1 CASSLRQGYQPQHF TGTGCCAGCAGTTTACGACAGGGGTATCAGCCCCAGCATTTT
TRBJ2-2 TRBV9 12 many - CASSLGQGELFF TGTGCCAGCAGCCTTGGACAAGGGGAGCTGTTTTTT
TRBJ2-2 TRBV6-1 15 - - CASRRVAANTGELFF TGTGCCAGCAGGAGGGTAGCGGCGAACACCGGGGAGCTGTTTTTT
TRBJ2-3 TRBV9 17 - - CASSVGISGYWADTQYF TGTGCCAGCAGCGTAGGGATTTCGGGTTACTGGGCAGATACGCAGTATTTT
TRBJ2-5 TRBV5-4 15 many - CASSNRRTRQETQYF TGTGCCAGCAGCAATCGACGGACGAGACAAGAGACCCAGTACTTC